This is a list of T cell receptor beta chains from one sample in a study of cytotoxic CD8 clonotypes in ibrutinib-treated CLL. Sequencing used immunoSEQ multiplex PCR; TCRdb keeps in-frame clones, though not all of them. The sample lists about 130,000 clones; about 76% were seen once. The sequences come from PBMCs, collected after 24 months of ibrutinib treatment. These receptors all stem from a human donor with chronic lymphocytic leukemia. Each CDR3 is given with its conserved first and last residue. D genes are given only for firm matches. Where a row states a size, it is once, few, many or the class of an expanded clone; other rows omit it.

V gene: TRBV5-1
D gene: .
J gene: TRBJ1-1
clone size: few
CDR3 DNA: TGCGCCACCCCAGGCTTGAACACTGAAGCTTTCTTT
CDR3 protein: CATPGLNTEAFF

V gene: TRBV5-1
D gene: TRBD2
J gene: TRBJ2-1
clone size: .
CDR3 DNA: TGCGCCAGCAGCTTGGGGCTAGCGGGAGTCAATGAGCAGTTCTTC
CDR3 protein: CASSLGLAGVNEQFF

V gene: TRBV7-9
D gene: TRBD1
J gene: TRBJ1-1
clone size: many
CDR3 DNA: TGTGCCAGCAGCGGAGGGACAGTTAACACTGAAGCTTTCTTT
CDR3 protein: CASSGGTVNTEAFF

V gene: TRBV6-5
D gene: .
J gene: TRBJ1-5
clone size: .
CDR3 DNA: TGTGCCAGCAGTTACTCCATTAATAGCAATCAGCCCCAGCATTTT
CDR3 protein: CASSYSINSNQPQHF

V gene: TRBV28
D gene: .
J gene: TRBJ2-7
clone size: .
CDR3 DNA: TGTGCCAGACCAAGGGTCCCCTGCGAGCAGTACTTC
CDR3 protein: CARPRVPCEQYF

V gene: TRBV5-4
D gene: .
J gene: TRBJ1-3
clone size: .
CDR3 DNA: TGTGCCAGCAGCTTGGGCCCGGACTCGGCGAACACCATATATTTT
CDR3 protein: CASSLGPDSANTIYF

V gene: TRBV9
D gene: .
J gene: TRBJ1-1
clone size: .
CDR3 DNA: TGTGCCAGCAGCGTAGATGGTGAGGGAGAAGCTTTCTTT
CDR3 protein: CASSVDGEGEAFF

V gene: TRBV28
D gene: .
J gene: TRBJ2-7
clone size: .
CDR3 DNA: TGTGCCAGCAGTTTGAGGGGGGGCCGTTACGAGCAGTACTTC
CDR3 protein: CASSLRGGRYEQYF

V gene: TRBV7-2
D gene: .
J gene: TRBJ2-7
clone size: few
CDR3 DNA: TGTGCCAGCAGCCCTTTCTACGAGCAGTACTTC
CDR3 protein: CASSPFYEQYF

V gene: TRBV19
D gene: .
J gene: TRBJ1-1
clone size: .
CDR3 DNA: TGTGCCAGTAGTATAGAAGGACAGATAAACACTGAAGCTTTCTTT
CDR3 protein: CASSIEGQINTEAFF

V gene: TRBV19
D gene: .
J gene: TRBJ1-5
clone size: few
CDR3 DNA: TGTGCCAGTGGGGACGATAGCAATCAGCCCCAGCATTTT
CDR3 protein: CASGDDSNQPQHF

V gene: TRBV6-5
D gene: TRBD2
J gene: TRBJ2-3
clone size: .
CDR3 DNA: TGTGCCAGCAGCGTTTGGGGGGGAGATACGCAGTATTTT
CDR3 protein: CASSVWGGDTQYF

V gene: TRBV11-1
D gene: .
J gene: TRBJ2-1
clone size: .
CDR3 DNA: TGTGCCAGCAGCCTCCTGGCGGGGCCCTACAATGAGCAGTTCTTC
CDR3 protein: CASSLLAGPYNEQFF

V gene: TRBV19
D gene: TRBD2
J gene: TRBJ2-3
clone size: few
CDR3 DNA: TGTGCCACCTCTAGCGGTGCTAGCACAGATACGCAGTATTTT
CDR3 protein: CATSSGASTDTQYF

V gene: TRBV6-6
D gene: TRBD1
J gene: TRBJ1-2
clone size: .
CDR3 DNA: TGTGCCAGCAGCCTGGGGACAGCCGACTATGGCTACACCTTC
CDR3 protein: CASSLGTADYGYTF

V gene: TRBV28
D gene: .
J gene: TRBJ2-3
clone size: .
CDR3 DNA: TGTGCCAGCAGTCCCCGGGATTATACGCAGTATTTT
CDR3 protein: CASSPRDYTQYF

V gene: TRBV28
D gene: TRBD1
J gene: TRBJ2-2
clone size: once
CDR3 DNA: TGTGCCAGCACCCAGGGGACAGGGCTGGGGACCGGGGAGCTGTTTTTT
CDR3 protein: CASTQGTGLGTGELFF

V gene: TRBV4-3
D gene: .
J gene: TRBJ2-2
clone size: .
CDR3 DNA: TGCGCCAGCAGCCAACAAGGCGGGGTGGACGGGGAGCTGTTTTTT
CDR3 protein: CASSQQGGVDGELFF

V gene: TRBV7-3
D gene: .
J gene: TRBJ1-3
clone size: .
CDR3 DNA: TGTGCCAGCAGCTTATTGTCTGGAAACACCATATATTTT
CDR3 protein: CASSLLSGNTIYF

V gene: TRBV5-5
D gene: .
J gene: TRBJ1-1
clone size: .
CDR3 DNA: TGTGCCAGCAGCTTGTTTGCGGGGGCAGATGAAGCTTTCTTT
CDR3 protein: CASSLFAGADEAFF

V gene: TRBV30
D gene: .
J gene: TRBJ1-3
clone size: once
CDR3 DNA: TGTGCCTGGAGTGTGGTCTCTGGAAACACCATATATTTT
CDR3 protein: CAWSVVSGNTIYF

V gene: TRBV7-6
D gene: TRBD1
J gene: TRBJ1-1
clone size: .
CDR3 DNA: TGTGCCAGCAGCTTAGAGGACAGGCGGGTGGTGAACACTGAAGCTTTCTTT
CDR3 protein: CASSLEDRRVVNTEAFF

V gene: TRBV6-5
D gene: TRBD2
J gene: TRBJ2-7
clone size: .
CDR3 DNA: TGTGCCAGCAGGAGGACTAGCGACACCTACGAGCAGTACTTC
CDR3 protein: CASRRTSDTYEQYF

V gene: TRBV7-2
D gene: .
J gene: TRBJ2-7
clone size: .
CDR3 DNA: TGTGCCAGCAGCTTAGGGGCAGGATGGGGTTACGAGCAGTACTTC
CDR3 protein: CASSLGAGWGYEQYF

V gene: TRBV19
D gene: .
J gene: TRBJ2-2
clone size: .
CDR3 DNA: TGTGCCAGTAGTATTCTTCCCACGTCGGGGGAGCTGTTTTTT
CDR3 protein: CASSILPTSGELFF

V gene: TRBV10-3
D gene: .
J gene: TRBJ1-5
clone size: few
CDR3 DNA: TGTGCCATCAGGGGATTCGAGGGGCCCCAGCATTTT
CDR3 protein: CAIRGFEGPQHF

V gene: TRBV19
D gene: TRBD2
J gene: TRBJ2-1
clone size: .
CDR3 DNA: TGTGCCAGTAGTCTAGCGGGGGGGACCAATGAGCAGTTCTTC
CDR3 protein: CASSLAGGTNEQFF

V gene: TRBV4-3
D gene: .
J gene: TRBJ1-2
clone size: .
CDR3 DNA: TGCGCCAGCAGCCCCTCGGGGGCGGCTTGGGGCTACACCTTC
CDR3 protein: CASSPSGAAWGYTF

V gene: TRBV10-3
D gene: .
J gene: TRBJ1-2
clone size: .
CDR3 DNA: TGTGCCATCAGTGCGGGGAGGGGCTACACCTTC
CDR3 protein: CAISAGRGYTF

V gene: TRBV10-3
D gene: TRBD2
J gene: TRBJ2-5
clone size: .
CDR3 DNA: TGTGCCATCAGTGACCCTAATAGGGCGGCGGGGGGGGAGACCCAGTACTTC
CDR3 protein: CAISDPNRAAGGETQYF

V gene: TRBV7-9
D gene: TRBD1
J gene: TRBJ2-7
clone size: .
CDR3 DNA: TGTGCCAGCAGCACCGACAGGGACGAGCAGTACTTC
CDR3 protein: CASSTDRDEQYF

V gene: TRBV30
D gene: .
J gene: TRBJ1-2
clone size: .
CDR3 DNA: TGTGCCTGGAGCCCACCCGGCGGAATTAACTATGGCTACACCTTC
CDR3 protein: CAWSPPGGINYGYTF

V gene: TRBV15
D gene: .
J gene: TRBJ2-5
clone size: .
CDR3 DNA: TGTGCCACCAGCAGAGATGCCTCACAAGGGACCCAGTACTTC
CDR3 protein: CATSRDASQGTQYF